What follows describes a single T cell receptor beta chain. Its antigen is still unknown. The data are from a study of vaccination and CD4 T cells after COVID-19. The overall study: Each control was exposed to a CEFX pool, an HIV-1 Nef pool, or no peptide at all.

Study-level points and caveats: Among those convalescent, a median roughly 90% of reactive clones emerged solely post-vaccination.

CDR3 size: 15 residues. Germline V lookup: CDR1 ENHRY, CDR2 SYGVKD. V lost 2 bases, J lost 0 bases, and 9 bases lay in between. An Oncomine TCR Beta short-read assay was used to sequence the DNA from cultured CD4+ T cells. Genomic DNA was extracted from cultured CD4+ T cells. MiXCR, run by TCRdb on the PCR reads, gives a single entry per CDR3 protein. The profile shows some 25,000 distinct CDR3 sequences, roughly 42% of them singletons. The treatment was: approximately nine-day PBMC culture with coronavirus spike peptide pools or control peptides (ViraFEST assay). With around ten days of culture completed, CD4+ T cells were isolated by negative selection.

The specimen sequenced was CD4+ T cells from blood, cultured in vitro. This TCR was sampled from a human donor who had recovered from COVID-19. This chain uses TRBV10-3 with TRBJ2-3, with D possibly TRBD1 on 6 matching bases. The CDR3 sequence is CAISEGTPSTDTQYF. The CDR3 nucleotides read TGTGCCATCAGTGAGGGGACACCTAGCACAGATACGCAGTATTTT.